Listed here are 5 T cell receptor beta chains from one sample, sequenced in a study of blood T cell repertoires in COVID-19. Generated by immunoSEQ multiplex PCR, the TCRdb table keeps only in-frame clones and is missing some. This table has about 260,000 clones, 86% appearing once. The sequencing input was peripheral blood. These receptors all stem from a man aged 18 to 30 with active or convalescent COVID-19.

The J gene is TRBJ1-2, the V gene TRBV19; 10 bases match TRBD1. Germline CDR1 and CDR2: LNHDA and SQIVND (reference sequence). With 7 bases clipped from V and 0 bases from J, the junction kept 8 bases outside the gene matches. The CDR3 contains 16 residues. The CDR3 region has the DNA TGTGCCAGTACCGCGGACAGGGGGACCTCTAACTATGGCTACACCTTC. Amino acids: CASTADRGTSNYGYTF.

The CDR3 DNA follows: TGTGCCAGCATCCAGGGGGCTAGCGGTTCCTACAATGAGCAGTTCTTC. Translation: CASIQGASGSYNEQFF. The chain recombines TRBV7-9 with TRBJ2-1; D might be TRBD1 (8 bases). Germline V CDR1 and CDR2: SEHNR, FQNEAQ (reference sequence). V was trimmed by 7 bases and J by 1 base, leaving 17 bases between them. CDR3 length: 16 residues.

V usage is TRBV4-1 and J usage is TRBJ1-5; D call uncertain. Looked up from germline, CDR1 is MGHRA and CDR2 is YSYEKL. V lost 1 base, J lost 4 bases, and 14 bases lay in between. The CDR3 has 16 residues. The DNA of the CDR3 is TGCGCCAGCAGCCAAGTTACGACACCCATAAATCAGCCCCAGCATTTT. As protein: CASSQVTTPINQPQHF.

This chain links TRBV5-4 with TRBJ2-3; tentatively, D is TRBD2 (6 bases). Germline-derived CDR1 and CDR2 are SGHNT and YYREEE (reference sequence). The CDR3 has 14 residues. V lost 2 bases to trimming and J lost 6 bases, with 13 bases between them. CDR3 amino acids: CASSLNTGGDTQYF. CDR3 DNA: TGTGCCAGCAGCTTAAACACAGGAGGGGATACGCAGTATTTT.

The CDR3 is CSVLLFGDSNEKLFF. The DNA of the CDR3 is TGCAGCGTCCTGCTTTTCGGAGATTCTAATGAAAAACTGTTTTTT. The J gene is TRBJ1-4, the V gene TRBV29-1; D not certain. CDR1 and CDR2 from the germline V gene are SQVTM and ANQGSEA. There are 15 residues in the CDR3. Trimming shortened V by 6 bases and J by 3 bases, and 17 bases separated the two germline ends. The full variable domain, with the rest looked up from reference TRBV29-1 and TRBJ1-4, is SAVISQKPSRDICQRGTSLTIQCQVDSQVTMMFWYRQQPGQSLTLIATANQGSEATYESGFVIDKFPISRPNLTFSTLTVSNMSPEDSSIYLCSVLLFGDSNEKLFFGSGTQLSVL.